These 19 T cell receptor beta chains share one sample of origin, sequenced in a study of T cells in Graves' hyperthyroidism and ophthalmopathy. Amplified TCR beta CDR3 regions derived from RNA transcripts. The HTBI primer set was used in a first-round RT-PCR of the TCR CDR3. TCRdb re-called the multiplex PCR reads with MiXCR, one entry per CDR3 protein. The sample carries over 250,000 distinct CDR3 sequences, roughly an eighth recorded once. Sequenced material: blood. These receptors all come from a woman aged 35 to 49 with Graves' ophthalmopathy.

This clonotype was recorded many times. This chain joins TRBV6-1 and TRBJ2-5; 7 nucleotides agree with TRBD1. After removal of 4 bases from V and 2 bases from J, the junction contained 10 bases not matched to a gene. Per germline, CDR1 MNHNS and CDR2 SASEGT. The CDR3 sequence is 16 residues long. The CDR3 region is CASSALQGLLQETQYF. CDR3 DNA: TGTGCCAGCAGTGCATTACAGGGGCTACTACAAGAGACCCAGTACTTC.

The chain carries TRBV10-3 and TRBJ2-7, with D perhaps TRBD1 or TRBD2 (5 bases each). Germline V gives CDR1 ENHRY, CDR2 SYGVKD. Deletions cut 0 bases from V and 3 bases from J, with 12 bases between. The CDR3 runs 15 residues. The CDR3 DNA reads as TGTGCCATCAGTGAGTCGCCGGGACGCAGCTACGAGCAGTACTTC. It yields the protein CAISESPGRSYEQYF.

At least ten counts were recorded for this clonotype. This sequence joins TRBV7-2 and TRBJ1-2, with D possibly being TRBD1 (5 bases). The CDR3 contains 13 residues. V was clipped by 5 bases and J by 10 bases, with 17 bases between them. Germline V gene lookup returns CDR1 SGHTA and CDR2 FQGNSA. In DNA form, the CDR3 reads TGTGCCAGCAGCCCCGGGACGGGGGGTTACTACACCTTC. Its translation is CASSPGTGGYYTF.

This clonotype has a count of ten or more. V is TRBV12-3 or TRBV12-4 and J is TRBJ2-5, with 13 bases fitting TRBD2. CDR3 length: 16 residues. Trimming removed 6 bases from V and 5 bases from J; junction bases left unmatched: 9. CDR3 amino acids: CASRTSGGALWETQYF. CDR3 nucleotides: TGTGCCAGCAGAACTAGCGGGGGGGCCTTGTGGGAGACCCAGTACTTC.

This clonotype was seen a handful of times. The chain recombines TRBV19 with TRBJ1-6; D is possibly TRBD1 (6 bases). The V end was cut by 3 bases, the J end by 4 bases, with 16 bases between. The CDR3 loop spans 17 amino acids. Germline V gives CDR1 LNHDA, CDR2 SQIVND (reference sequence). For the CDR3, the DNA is TGTGCCAGTAGTATGGACCGGGGGGCTAGATATAATTCACCCCTCCACTTT. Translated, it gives CASSMDRGARYNSPLHF.

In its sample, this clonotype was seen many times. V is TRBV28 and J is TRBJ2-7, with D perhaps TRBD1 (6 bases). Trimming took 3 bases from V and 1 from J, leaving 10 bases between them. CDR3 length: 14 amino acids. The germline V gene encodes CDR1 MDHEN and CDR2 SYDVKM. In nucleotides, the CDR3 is TGTGCCAGCAGTTTCTGGACAGATTCCTACGAGCAGTACTTC. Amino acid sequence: CASSFWTDSYEQYF.

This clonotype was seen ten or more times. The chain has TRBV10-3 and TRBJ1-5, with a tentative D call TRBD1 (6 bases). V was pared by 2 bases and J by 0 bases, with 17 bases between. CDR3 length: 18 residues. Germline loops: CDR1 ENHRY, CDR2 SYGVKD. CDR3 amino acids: CAISETQTGDHSNQPQHF. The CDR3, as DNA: TGTGCCATCAGTGAGACCCAGACAGGTGATCATAGCAATCAGCCCCAGCATTTT.

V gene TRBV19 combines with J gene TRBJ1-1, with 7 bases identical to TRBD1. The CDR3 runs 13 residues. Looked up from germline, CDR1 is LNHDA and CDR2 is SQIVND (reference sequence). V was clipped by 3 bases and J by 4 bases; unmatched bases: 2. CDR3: CASSIYRGTEAFF. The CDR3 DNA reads TGTGCCAGTAGTATTTACAGGGGCACTGAAGCTTTCTTT.

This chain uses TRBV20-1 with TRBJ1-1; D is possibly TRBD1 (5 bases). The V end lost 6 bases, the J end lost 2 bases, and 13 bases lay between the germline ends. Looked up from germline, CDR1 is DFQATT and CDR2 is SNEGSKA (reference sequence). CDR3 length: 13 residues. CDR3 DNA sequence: TGCAGTGCCAAGGACACTGCAAACACTGAAGCTTTCTTT. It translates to CSAKDTANTEAFF.

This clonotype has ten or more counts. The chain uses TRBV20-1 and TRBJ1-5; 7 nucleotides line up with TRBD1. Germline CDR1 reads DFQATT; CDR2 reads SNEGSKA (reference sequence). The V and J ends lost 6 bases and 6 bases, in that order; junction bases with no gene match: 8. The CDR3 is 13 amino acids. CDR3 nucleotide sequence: TGCAGTGCCCATAGGGGGCGCGGTCAGCCCCAGCATTTT. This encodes CSAHRGRGQPQHF.

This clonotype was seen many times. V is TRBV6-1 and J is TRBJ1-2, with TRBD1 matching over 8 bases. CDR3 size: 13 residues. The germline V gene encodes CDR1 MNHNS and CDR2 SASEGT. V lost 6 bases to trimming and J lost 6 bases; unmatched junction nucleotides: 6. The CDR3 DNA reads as TGTGCCAGCAGGACTCCGGGACAGGATGGCTACACCTTC. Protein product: CASRTPGQDGYTF.

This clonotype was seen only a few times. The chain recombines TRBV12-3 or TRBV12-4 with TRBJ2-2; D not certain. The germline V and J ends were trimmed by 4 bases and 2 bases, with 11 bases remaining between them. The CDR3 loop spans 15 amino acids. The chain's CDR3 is CASSYLALNTGELFF. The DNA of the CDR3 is TGTGCCAGCAGTTATCTTGCCCTTAACACCGGGGAGCTGTTTTTT.

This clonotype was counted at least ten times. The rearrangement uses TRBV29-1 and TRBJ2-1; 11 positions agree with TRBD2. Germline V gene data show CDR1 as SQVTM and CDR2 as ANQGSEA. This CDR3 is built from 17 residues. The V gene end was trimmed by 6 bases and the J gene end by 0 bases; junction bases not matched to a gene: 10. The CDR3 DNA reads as TGCAGCGTACGCGGGACTAGCGGCCCCAGCTCCTACAATGAGCAGTTCTTC. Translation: CSVRGTSGPSSYNEQFF.

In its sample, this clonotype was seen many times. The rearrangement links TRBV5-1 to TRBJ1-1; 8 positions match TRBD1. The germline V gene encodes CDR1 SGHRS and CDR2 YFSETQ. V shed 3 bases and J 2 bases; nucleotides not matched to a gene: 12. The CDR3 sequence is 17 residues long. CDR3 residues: CASSYYWAGGVNTEAFF. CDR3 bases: TGCGCCAGCAGCTACTACTGGGCAGGGGGCGTAAACACTGAAGCTTTCTTT.

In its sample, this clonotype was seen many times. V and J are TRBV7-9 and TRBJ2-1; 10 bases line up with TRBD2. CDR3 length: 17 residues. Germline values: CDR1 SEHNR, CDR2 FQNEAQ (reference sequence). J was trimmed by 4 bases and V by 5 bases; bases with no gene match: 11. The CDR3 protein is CASSTRQRGGIYNEQFF. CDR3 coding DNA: TGTGCCAGCAGCACCCGCCAGCGGGGGGGGATATACAATGAGCAGTTCTTC.

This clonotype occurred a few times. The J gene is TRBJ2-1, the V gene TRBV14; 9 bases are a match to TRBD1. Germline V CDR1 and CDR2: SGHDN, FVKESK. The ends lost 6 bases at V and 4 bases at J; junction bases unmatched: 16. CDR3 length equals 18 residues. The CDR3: CASRQMGGTGGQYNEQFF. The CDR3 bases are TGTGCCAGCAGACAAATGGGGGGAACAGGGGGCCAGTACAATGAGCAGTTCTTC.

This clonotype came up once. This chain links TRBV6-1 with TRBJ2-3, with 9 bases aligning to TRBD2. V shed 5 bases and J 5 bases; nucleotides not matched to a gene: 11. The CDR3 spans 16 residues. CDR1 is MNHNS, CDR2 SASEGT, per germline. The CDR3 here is CASSPLAGWGGDTQYF. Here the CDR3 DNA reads TGTGCCAGCAGTCCCCTAGCGGGGTGGGGAGGAGATACGCAGTATTTT.

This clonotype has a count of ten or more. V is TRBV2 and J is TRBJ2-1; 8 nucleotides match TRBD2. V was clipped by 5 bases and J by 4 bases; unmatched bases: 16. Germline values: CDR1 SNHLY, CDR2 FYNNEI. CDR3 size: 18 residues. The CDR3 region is CASSPGSGSPGRYNEQFF. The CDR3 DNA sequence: TGTGCCAGCAGTCCCGGGAGCGGGAGCCCAGGACGTTACAATGAGCAGTTCTTC.

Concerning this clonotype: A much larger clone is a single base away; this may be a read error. CDR3: CASSGGQTGFVYDYTF. The CDR3 DNA follows: TGTGCCAGCAGTGGCGGACAGACAGGGTTCGTCTATGACTACACCTTC. The gene calls are TRBV12-3 or TRBV12-4 and TRBJ1-2, with 7 positions matching TRBD1. The CDR3 covers 16 residues.